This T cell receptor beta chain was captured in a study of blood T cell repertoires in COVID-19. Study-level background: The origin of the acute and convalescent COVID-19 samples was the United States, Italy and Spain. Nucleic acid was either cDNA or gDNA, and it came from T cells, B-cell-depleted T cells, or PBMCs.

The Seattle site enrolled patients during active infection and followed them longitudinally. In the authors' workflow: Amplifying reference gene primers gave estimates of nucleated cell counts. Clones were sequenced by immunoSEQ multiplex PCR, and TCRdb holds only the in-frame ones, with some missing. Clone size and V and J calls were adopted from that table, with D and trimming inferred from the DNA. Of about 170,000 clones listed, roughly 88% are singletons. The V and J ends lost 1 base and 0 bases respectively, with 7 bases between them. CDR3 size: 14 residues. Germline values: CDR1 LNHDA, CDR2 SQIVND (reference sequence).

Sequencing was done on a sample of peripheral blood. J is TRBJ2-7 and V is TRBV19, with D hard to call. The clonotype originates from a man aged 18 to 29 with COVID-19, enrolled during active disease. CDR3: CASSIAAGSYEQYF. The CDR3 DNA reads TGTGCCAGTAGTATAGCGGCAGGCTCCTACGAGCAGTACTTC.